This T cell receptor (beta chain) originates from a study of blood T cell repertoires in COVID-19. Study overall: Italy, Spain and the United States were the sources of the convalescent and acute COVID-19 samples. Sources were T cells, B-cell-depleted T cells, or PBMCs; the material itself was cDNA or gDNA.

Original analysis: Amplifying reference gene primers gave estimates of nucleated cell counts. Using immunoSEQ multiplex PCR, the repertoire was profiled, and TCRdb retains in-frame clones only, with some absent. V and J calls and clone size are those listed in that table; D and trimming were worked out from the DNA. The sample holds 180,000 or so clones, around 85% seen once. Germline CDR1 is LGHDT and CDR2 is YNNKEL (reference sequence). V was clipped by 2 bases and J by 9 bases; unmatched bases: 3. This CDR3 has 12 amino acids. The TCR originated in a woman aged 60 to 75 with acute or convalescent COVID-19. The sequencing sample was made of peripheral blood. This chain links TRBV3-1 (or the pseudogene TRBV3-2) with TRBJ1-1; 7 positions agree with TRBD1. For the CDR3, the DNA is TGTGCCAGCAGCCAACCGGGACAGAAAGCTTTCTTT. It specifies CASSQPGQKAFF.